A selection of T cell receptor beta chains follows, all from one sample in a study of PD-1 blockade in classical Hodgkin lymphoma. Libraries were prepared by immunoSEQ multiplex PCR; TCRdb keeps only in-frame clonotypes and omits some of them. This table holds about 23,000 clones, around 89% found once. Sequenced material: peripheral blood mononuclear cells (PBMCs), taken before the fourth cycle of nivolumab. These receptors originate from a human donor with classical Hodgkin lymphoma. Both conserved end residues are part of each CDR3. The D gene is left open where the match is weak. Rows may omit the clone size; those that give it use once, few, many or a size class.

clone_size j_call v_call d_call cdr3_aa cdr3_nt
. TRBJ1-1 TRBV18 . CASSRIEGITTEAFF TGTGCCAGCTCACGGATCGAGGGGATTACCACTGAAGCTTTCTTT
. TRBJ1-2 TRBV6-1 . CASYNYGYTF TGTGCCAGCTACAACTATGGCTACACCTTC
. TRBJ1-3 TRBV5-1 . CASSFEGPQNTIYF TGCGCCAGCAGCTTCGAGGGGCCGCAAAACACCATATATTTT
. TRBJ2-5 TRBV30 . CAWTLNTGLKETQYF TGTGCCTGGACCCTCAACACGGGACTGAAAGAGACCCAGTACTTC
. TRBJ1-3 TRBV18 TRBD1 CASSPRKGQSGYTIYF TGTGCCAGCTCACCACGAAAGGGACAGTCGGGTTATACCATATATTTT
once TRBJ1-2 TRBV5-8 TRBD1 CASSFDREMDGYTF TGTGCCAGCAGCTTCGACAGGGAGATGGATGGCTACACCTTC
. TRBJ2-1 TRBV4-2 . CASSQGGQGVGSYNEQFF TGTGCCAGCAGCCAAGGGGGGCAGGGTGTGGGTTCCTACAATGAGCAGTTCTTC
. TRBJ2-7 TRBV11-2 . CASSFSPGQSYEQYF TGTGCCAGCAGCTTTTCTCCCGGACAGTCCTACGAGCAGTACTTC
. TRBJ1-4 TRBV7-6 . CASSLALGVGRANEKLFF TGTGCCAGCAGCTTAGCCCTAGGAGTTGGCCGGGCTAATGAAAAACTGTTTTTT
. TRBJ2-1 TRBV27 . CASSQSRGREFF TGTGCCAGCAGCCAAAGCCGGGGACGGGAGTTCTTC
. TRBJ1-5 TRBV6-1 . CASSERQAAQPQHF TGTGCCAGCAGTGAAAGGCAGGCCGCTCAGCCCCAGCATTTT
. TRBJ1-2 TRBV15 . CATSREDSPYGYTF TGTGCCACCAGCAGAGAGGACAGCCCCTATGGCTACACCTTC
once TRBJ2-1 TRBV7-2 TRBD2 CASSSIEASGNNEQFF TGTGCCAGCAGCTCCATCGAGGCTAGCGGAAACAATGAGCAGTTCTTC
. TRBJ2-1 TRBV4-1 . CASSQDGISTPGNEQFF TGCGCCAGCAGCCAAGACGGTATAAGTACGCCGGGGAATGAGCAGTTCTTC
. TRBJ2-1 TRBV6-4 TRBD2 CASRETSDWNEQFF TGTGCCAGCAGGGAGACTAGCGACTGGAATGAGCAGTTCTTC
. TRBJ2-3 TRBV9 . CASSVVGAGLSPDTQYF TGTGCCAGCAGCGTAGTCGGGGCAGGGCTAAGCCCAGATACGCAGTATTTT
. TRBJ1-3 TRBV13 TRBD1 CASRRTGDYSGNTIYF TGTGCCAGCAGACGAACAGGGGACTACTCTGGAAACACCATATATTTT
. TRBJ2-1 TRBV15 . CATSRVFSSDEQFF TGTGCCACCAGCAGAGTTTTCTCATCGGATGAGCAGTTCTTC
. TRBJ2-1 TRBV19 TRBD2 CASSIDLAGGSNEQFF TGTGCCAGTAGTATAGATCTAGCGGGAGGTTCCAATGAGCAGTTCTTC
. TRBJ2-2 TRBV7-9 TRBD1 CASSFSQGANTGELFF TGTGCCAGCAGCTTTTCACAGGGGGCCAACACCGGGGAGCTGTTTTTT
few TRBJ1-2 TRBV7-9 . CASSLVGTLGGGYTF TGTGCCAGCAGCTTGGTAGGGACGCTGGGAGGCGGCTACACCTTC
. TRBJ2-7 TRBV7-2 . CASSLVRSYEQYF TGTGCCAGCAGCTTGGTCCGCTCCTACGAGCAGTACTTC
. TRBJ2-2 TRBV7-3 TRBD2 CASSLTSGVFPGELFF TGTGCCAGCAGCTTAACTAGCGGGGTGTTCCCCGGGGAGCTGTTTTTT
. TRBJ2-7 TRBV6-1 . CASSGDNYEQYF TGTGCCAGCAGTGGCGACAACTACGAGCAGTACTTC
. TRBJ2-2 TRBV6-5 TRBD1 CASRTGQTNTGELFF TGTGCCAGCAGAACGGGACAGACAAACACCGGGGAGCTGTTTTTT